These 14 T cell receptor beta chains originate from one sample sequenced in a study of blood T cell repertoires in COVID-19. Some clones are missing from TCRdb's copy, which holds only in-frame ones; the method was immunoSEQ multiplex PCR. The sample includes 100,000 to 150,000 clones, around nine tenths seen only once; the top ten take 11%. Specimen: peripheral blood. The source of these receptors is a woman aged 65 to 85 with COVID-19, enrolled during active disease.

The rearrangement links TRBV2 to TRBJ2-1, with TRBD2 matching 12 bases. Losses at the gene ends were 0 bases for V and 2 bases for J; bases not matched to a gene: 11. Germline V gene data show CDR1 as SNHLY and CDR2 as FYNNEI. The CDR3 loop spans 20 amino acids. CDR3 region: CASSEALASGGGVAYNEQFF. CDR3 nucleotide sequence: TGTGCCAGCAGTGAAGCATTGGCTAGCGGGGGGGGAGTCGCCTACAATGAGCAGTTCTTC.

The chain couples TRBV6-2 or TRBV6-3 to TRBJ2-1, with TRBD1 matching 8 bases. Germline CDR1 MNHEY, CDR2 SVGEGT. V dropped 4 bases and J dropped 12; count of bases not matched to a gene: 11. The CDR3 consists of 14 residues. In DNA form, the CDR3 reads TGTGCCAGCAGTTGGCAGACGACAGGGGATCCGCAGTTCTTC. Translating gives CASSWQTTGDPQFF.

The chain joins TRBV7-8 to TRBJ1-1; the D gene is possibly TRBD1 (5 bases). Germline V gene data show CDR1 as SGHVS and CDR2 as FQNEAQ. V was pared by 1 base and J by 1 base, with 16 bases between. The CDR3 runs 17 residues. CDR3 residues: CASSLVLWEDKNTEAFF. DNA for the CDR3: TGTGCCAGCAGCTTAGTGTTGTGGGAGGACAAGAACACTGAAGCTTTCTTT.

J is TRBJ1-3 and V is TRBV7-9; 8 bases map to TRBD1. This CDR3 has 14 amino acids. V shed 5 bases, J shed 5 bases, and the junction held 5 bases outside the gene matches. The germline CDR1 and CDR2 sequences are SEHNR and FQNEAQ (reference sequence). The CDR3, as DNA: TGTGCCAGCAGCCGAACAGGGGGTAGAAACACCATATATTTT. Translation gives CASSRTGGRNTIYF.

The CDR3 DNA reads as TGCGCCAGCAGCTTGGACAGGGGGAACACTGAAGCTTTCTTT. Its translation: CASSLDRGNTEAFF. The genes are TRBV5-1 and TRBJ1-1, with TRBD1 matching over 7 bases. V shed 0 bases, J shed 1 base, and the junction held 0 bases outside the gene matches. The CDR3 has 14 amino acids. Per the germline V gene, CDR1 is SGHRS and CDR2 is YFSETQ.

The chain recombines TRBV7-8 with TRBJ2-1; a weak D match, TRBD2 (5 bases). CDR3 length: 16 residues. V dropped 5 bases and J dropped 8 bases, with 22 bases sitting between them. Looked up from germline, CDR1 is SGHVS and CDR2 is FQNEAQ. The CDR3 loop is CASSPPRSDPRDEQFF. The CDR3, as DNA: TGTGCCAGCAGCCCACCCCGGTCGGACCCGCGGGATGAGCAGTTCTTC.

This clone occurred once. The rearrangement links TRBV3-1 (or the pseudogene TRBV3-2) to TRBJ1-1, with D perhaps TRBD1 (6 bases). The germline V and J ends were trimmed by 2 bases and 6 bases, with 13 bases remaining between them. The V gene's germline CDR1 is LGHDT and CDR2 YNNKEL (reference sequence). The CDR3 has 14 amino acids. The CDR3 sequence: CASSQSRGGAEAFF. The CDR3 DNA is TGTGCCAGCAGCCAATCTAGGGGGGGCGCTGAAGCTTTCTTT.

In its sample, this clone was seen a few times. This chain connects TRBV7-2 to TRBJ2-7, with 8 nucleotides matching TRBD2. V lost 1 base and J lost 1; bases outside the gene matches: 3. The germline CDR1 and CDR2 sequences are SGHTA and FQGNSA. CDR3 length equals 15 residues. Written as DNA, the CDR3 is TGTGCCAGCAGCTTAGGAGCGGGGGTATCCTACGAGCAGTACTTC. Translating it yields CASSLGAGVSYEQYF. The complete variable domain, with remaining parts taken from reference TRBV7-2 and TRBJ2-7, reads GAGVSQSPSNKVTEKGKDVELRCDPISGHTALYWYRQSLGQGLEFLIYFQGNSAPDKSGLPSDRFSAERTGGSVSTLTIQRTQQEDSAVYLCASSLGAGVSYEQYFGPGTRLTVT.

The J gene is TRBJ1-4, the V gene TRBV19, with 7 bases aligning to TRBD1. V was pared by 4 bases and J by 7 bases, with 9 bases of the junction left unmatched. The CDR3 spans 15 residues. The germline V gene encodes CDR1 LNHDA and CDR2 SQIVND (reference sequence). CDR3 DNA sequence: TGTGCCAGTAGTAGAAACAGGGGAGAAGTTGAAAAACTGTTTTTT. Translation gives CASSRNRGEVEKLFF.

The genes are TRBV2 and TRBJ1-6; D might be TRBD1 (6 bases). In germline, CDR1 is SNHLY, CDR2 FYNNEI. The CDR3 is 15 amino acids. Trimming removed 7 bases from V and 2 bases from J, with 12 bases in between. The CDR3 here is CASTSDSPYNSPLHF. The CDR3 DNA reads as TGTGCCAGCACCTCGGACAGCCCCTATAATTCACCCCTCCACTTT.

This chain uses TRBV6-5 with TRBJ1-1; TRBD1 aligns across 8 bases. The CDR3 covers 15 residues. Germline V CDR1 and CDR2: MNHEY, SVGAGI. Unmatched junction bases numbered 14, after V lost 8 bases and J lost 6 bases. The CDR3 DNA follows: TGTGCCAGCCGAGGGCCAGGGGGCGGAAGGGCTGAAGCTTTCTTT. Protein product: CASRGPGGGRAEAFF.

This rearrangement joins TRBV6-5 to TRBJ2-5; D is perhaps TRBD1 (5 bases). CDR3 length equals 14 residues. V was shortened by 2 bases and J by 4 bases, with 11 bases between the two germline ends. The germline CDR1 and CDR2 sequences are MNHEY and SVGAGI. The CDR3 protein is CASSYGWGTETQYF. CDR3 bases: TGTGCCAGCAGTTACGGATGGGGCACAGAGACCCAGTACTTC.

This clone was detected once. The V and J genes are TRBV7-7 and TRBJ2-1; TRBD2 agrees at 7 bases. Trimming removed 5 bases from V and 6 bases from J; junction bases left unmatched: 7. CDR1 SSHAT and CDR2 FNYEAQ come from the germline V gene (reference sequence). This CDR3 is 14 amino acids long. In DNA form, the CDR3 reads TGTGCCAGCAGCCACTCCGGACTAGTCAATGAGCAGTTCTTC. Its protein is CASSHSGLVNEQFF.

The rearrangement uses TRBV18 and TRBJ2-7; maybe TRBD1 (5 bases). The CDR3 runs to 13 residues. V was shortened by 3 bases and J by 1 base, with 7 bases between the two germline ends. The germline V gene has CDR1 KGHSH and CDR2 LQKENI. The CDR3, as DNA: TGTGCCAGCTCACCGGACATTTCCTACGAGCAGTACTTC. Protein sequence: CASSPDISYEQYF.